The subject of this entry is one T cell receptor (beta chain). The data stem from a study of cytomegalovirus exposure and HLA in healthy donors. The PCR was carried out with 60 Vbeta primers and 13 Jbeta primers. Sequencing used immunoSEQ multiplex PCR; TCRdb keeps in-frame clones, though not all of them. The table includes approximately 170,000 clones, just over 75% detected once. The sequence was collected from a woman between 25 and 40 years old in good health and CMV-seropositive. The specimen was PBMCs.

CDR3 coding DNA: TGTGCCAGCAGCTTCTCGTCCAGTTACGAGCAGTACTTC. Amino acid sequence: CASSFSSSYEQYF. This chain uses TRBV7-2 with TRBJ2-7; unclear D gene. CDR3 length equals 13 residues. V gave up 3 bases and J gave up 4 bases, with 10 bases separating them. Germline-derived CDR1 and CDR2 are SGHTA and FQGNSA.